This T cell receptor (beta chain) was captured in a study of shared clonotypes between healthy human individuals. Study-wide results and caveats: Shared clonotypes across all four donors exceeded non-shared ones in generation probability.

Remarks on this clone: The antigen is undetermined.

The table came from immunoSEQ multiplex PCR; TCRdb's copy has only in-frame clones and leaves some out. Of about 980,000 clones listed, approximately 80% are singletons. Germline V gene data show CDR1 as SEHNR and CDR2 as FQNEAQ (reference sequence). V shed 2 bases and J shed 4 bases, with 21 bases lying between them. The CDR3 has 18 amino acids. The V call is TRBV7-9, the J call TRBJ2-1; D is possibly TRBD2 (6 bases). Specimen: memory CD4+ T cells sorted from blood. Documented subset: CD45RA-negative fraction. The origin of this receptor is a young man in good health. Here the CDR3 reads CASSLSPFLRRAYNEQFF. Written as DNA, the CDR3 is TGTGCCAGCAGCTTAAGTCCCTTCCTCAGGAGGGCGTACAATGAGCAGTTCTTC. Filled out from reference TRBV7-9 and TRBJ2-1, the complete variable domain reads DTGVSQNPRHKITKRGQNVTFRCDPISEHNRLYWYRQTLGQGPEFLTYFQNEAQLEKSRLLSDRFSAERPKGSFSTLEIQRTEQGDSAMYLCASSLSPFLRRAYNEQFFGPGTRLTVL.